This TCR beta chain emerged from a study of cytotoxic CD8 clonotypes in ibrutinib-treated CLL. This CDR3 has 14 residues. Trimming at V came to 7 bases and at J to 5 bases, leaving 7 bases not matched to a gene. Germline V gene lookup returns CDR1 GTSNPN and CDR2 SVGIG (reference sequence). Study results and limitations: For progressing versus sustained-remission patients, sampling times were not the same. Exceeding age-matched healthy donors, baseline clonality also tracked the counts of circulating CD8+ T cells.

On this clone: Its antigen is still unknown.

Sequencing was designed to attain a depth spanning 1 in 200,000 to 1 in 1 million T cells. Sequencing used immunoSEQ multiplex PCR; TCRdb keeps in-frame clones, though not all of them. The table includes approximately 200,000 clones, around 70% detected once. This material consisted of PBMCs, taken after 24 months of ibrutinib treatment. The chain is built from TRBV30 and TRBJ2-5; 13 nucleotides agree with TRBD2. The source is a human donor with chronic lymphocytic leukemia. The CDR3 protein is CAYRTSGSIETQYF. Written as DNA, the CDR3 is TGTGCCTACCGGACTAGCGGGAGTATTGAGACCCAGTACTTC.